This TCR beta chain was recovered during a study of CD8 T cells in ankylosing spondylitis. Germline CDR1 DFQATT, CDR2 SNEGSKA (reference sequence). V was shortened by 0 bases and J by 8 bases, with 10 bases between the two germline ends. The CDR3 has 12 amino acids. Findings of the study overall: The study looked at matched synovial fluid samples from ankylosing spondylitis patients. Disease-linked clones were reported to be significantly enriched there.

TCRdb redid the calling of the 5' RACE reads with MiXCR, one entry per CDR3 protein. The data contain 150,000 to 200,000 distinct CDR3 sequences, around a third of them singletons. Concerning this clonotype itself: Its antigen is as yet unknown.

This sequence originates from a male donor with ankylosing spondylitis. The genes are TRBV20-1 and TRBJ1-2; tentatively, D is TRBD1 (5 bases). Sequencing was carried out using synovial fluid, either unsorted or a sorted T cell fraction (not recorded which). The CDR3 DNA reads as TGCAGTGCTAGAGATCTCTGGGACGGCTACACCTTC. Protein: CSARDLWDGYTF.